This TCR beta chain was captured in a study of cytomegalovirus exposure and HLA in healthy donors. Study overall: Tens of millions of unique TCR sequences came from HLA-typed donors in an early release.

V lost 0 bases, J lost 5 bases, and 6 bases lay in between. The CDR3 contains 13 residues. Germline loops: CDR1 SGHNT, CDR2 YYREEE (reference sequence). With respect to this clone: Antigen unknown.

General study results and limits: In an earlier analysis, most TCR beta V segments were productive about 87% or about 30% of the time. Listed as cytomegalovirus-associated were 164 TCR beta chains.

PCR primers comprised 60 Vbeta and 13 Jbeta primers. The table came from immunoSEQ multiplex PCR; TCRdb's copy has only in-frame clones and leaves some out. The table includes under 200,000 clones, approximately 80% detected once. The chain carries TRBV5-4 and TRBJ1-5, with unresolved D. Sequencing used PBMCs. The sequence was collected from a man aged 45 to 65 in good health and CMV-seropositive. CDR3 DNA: TGTGCCAGCAGCTTGGATCAGGATCAGCCCCAGCATTTT. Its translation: CASSLDQDQPQHF.